A single sample gave rise to the 14 T cell receptor beta chains below, sequenced in a study of shared clonotypes between healthy human individuals (dated by TCRdb to the early 2020s). The library relied on the immunoSEQ multiplex PCR assay. TCRdb took this table from immuneACCESS and kept in-frame rearrangements with V and J called. Such tables lack part of the clones; where checked against another copy, unresolved V genes explain under half of the gap, and the rest is unexplained. The sample table contains roughly 1,600,000 clones; only one count was recorded for around 98.5% of them. The top ten constitute 0.3% to 0.45% of the sample. The sample consisted of naive CD4+ T cells sorted from blood. Explained via the paper, the cell subset or site label denotes: CD45RA+ positively selected. The source is a man younger than 45 in good health.

The chain couples TRBV7-8 to TRBJ2-1, with TRBD2 as a possible D gene (6 bases). The CDR3 extends over 15 amino acids. V was trimmed by 8 bases and J by 4 bases, leaving 18 bases between them. Germline V lookup: CDR1 SGHVS, CDR2 FQNEAQ. The CDR3 loop reads CASAPRRDGYNEQFF. In DNA, the CDR3 is TGTGCCAGCGCTCCCAGGCGGGACGGTTACAATGAGCAGTTCTTC.

The CDR3 DNA is TGTGCCAGCACCGAGTGGAAGGGACAGGGTATGGGCGAGCAGTACTTC. The encoded protein is CASTEWKGQGMGEQYF. V gene TRBV27 combines with J gene TRBJ2-7; TRBD1 agrees at 9 bases. The trim removed 7 bases at V and 6 bases at J, leaving 16 bases unmatched. The CDR3 has 16 amino acids. CDR1 is MNHEY and CDR2 is SMNVEV in the germline V gene (reference sequence).

In the case of this clone: The junction and the germline gene differ at one end; a read error may be behind it. V gene TRBV7-7 combines with J gene TRBJ2-7; tentatively, D is TRBD1 (5 bases). The CDR3 runs 14 residues. In germline, CDR1 is SSHAT, CDR2 FNYEAQ (reference sequence). The DNA of the CDR3 is TGTGCTAGCAGCTTAGGGGCTGACTTCGGCGAGCAGTACTTC. Its protein is CASSLGADFGEQYF.

V usage is TRBV2 and J usage is TRBJ2-6; D remains unclear. This CDR3 region has 15 residues. Trimming pared 6 bases from V and 0 bases from J, leaving 9 bases between. Germline CDR1 reads SNHLY; CDR2 reads FYNNEI. The CDR3 protein is CASSDARSGANVLTF. DNA of the CDR3: TGTGCCAGCAGCGACGCCCGCTCTGGGGCCAACGTCCTGACTTTC.

The chain couples TRBV28 to TRBJ2-7, with 9 bases matching TRBD1. This CDR3 has 15 amino acids. Germline CDR1 reads MDHEN; CDR2 reads SYDVKM. V shed 3 bases, J shed 2 bases, and the junction held 5 bases outside the gene matches. CDR3 DNA: TGTGCCAGCAGTTTGGGGGACAGGGCTACCTACGAGCAGTACTTC. Translated: CASSLGDRATYEQYF.

V and J are TRBV27 and TRBJ1-4; D is perhaps TRBD1 (6 bases). The CDR3 consists of 15 residues. Germline CDR1 is MNHEY and CDR2 is SMNVEV (reference sequence). V was pared by 3 bases and J by 4 bases, with 12 bases between. The DNA of the CDR3 is TGTGCCAGCAGTTTCGAGGGGGACGGTAATGAAAAACTGTTTTTT. It codes for CASSFEGDGNEKLFF.

The chain employs TRBV25-1 and TRBJ2-3; 9 bases agree with TRBD2. The germline gives CDR1 MGHDK, CDR2 SYGVNS. The CDR3 consists of 18 residues. Trimming took 1 base from V and 3 from J; bases not matched to a gene: 11. The CDR3 is CASSESSFSGRMTDTQYF. The CDR3 coding sequence is TGTGCCAGCAGTGAATCCTCTTTCAGCGGGAGGATGACAGATACGCAGTATTTT.

V and J are TRBV9 and TRBJ2-2; the D gene is possibly TRBD2 (7 bases). Germline values: CDR1 SGDLS, CDR2 YYNGEE. The V gene lost 1 base and the J gene lost 3 bases, with 16 bases spanning the gap. The CDR3 length is 17 residues. For the CDR3, the DNA is TGTGCCAGCAGCGTACCCAGCGGGACACAGTACACCGGGGAGCTGTTTTTT. Protein product: CASSVPSGTQYTGELFF. Filled out from reference TRBV9 and TRBJ2-2, the complete variable domain reads DSGVTQTPKHLITATGQRVTLRCSPRSGDLSVYWYQQSLDQGLQFLIQYYNGEERAKGNILERFSAQQFPDLHSELNLSSLELGDSALYFCASSVPSGTQYTGELFFGEGSRLTVL.

Regarding this clone: The identical CDR3 is also encoded by other nucleotide sequences in the sample. The chain has TRBV29-1 and TRBJ1-1, with a tentative D call TRBD1 (5 bases). CDR1 and CDR2 (germline): SQVTM, ANQGSEA. The CDR3 has 12 residues. V lost 4 bases to trimming and J lost 5 bases, with 11 bases between them. The CDR3 region is CSVARGGTEAFF. In nucleotides, the CDR3 is TGCAGCGTTGCAAGGGGAGGGACTGAAGCTTTCTTT.

The chain is built from TRBV19 and TRBJ1-1; TRBD1 matches 9 bases. This CDR3 spans 13 amino acids. With V trimmed by 8 bases and J by 3 bases, 4 bases remained unmatched. CDR1 is LNHDA, CDR2 SQIVND, per germline (reference sequence). This chain's CDR3 is CASCGDRDTEAFF. The CDR3, as DNA: TGTGCCAGTTGTGGGGACAGGGACACTGAAGCTTTCTTT.

The V and J genes are TRBV11-2 and TRBJ2-3, with D maybe TRBD1 (6 bases). The germline gives CDR1 SGHAT, CDR2 FQNNGV. The V and J ends lost 3 bases and 5 bases respectively, with 12 bases between them. This CDR3 region has 14 residues. CDR3 sequence (DNA): TGTGCCAGCAGCTTTAACAGGGTTGAAGATACGCAGTATTTT. It codes for CASSFNRVEDTQYF. Drawing the rest from reference TRBV11-2 and TRBJ2-3, the complete variable domain is EAGVAQSPRYKIIEKRQSVAFWCNPISGHATLYWYQQILGQGPKLLIQFQNNGVVDDSQLPKDRFSAERLKGVDSTLKIQPAKLEDSAVYLCASSFNRVEDTQYFGPGTRLTVL.

Note on this clone: At the DNA level, this CDR3 is encoded by other sequences in the same sample as well. The rearrangement uses TRBV27 and TRBJ2-5; TRBD1 is a possible D gene (5 bases). The CDR3 has 13 residues. The ends were cut back, 5 bases at V and 2 bases at J, with 9 bases in the middle. Germline CDR1 reads MNHEY; CDR2 reads SMNVEV (reference sequence). Written as DNA, the CDR3 is TGTGCCAGCAGTATAAGGGGTCAAGAGACCCAGTACTTC. It translates to CASSIRGQETQYF.

V gene TRBV18 combines with J gene TRBJ2-7; a possible D gene is TRBD2 (5 bases). V was cut by 1 base and J by 2 bases, with 9 bases left in between. The CDR3 runs to 14 residues. The germline V gene encodes CDR1 KGHSH and CDR2 LQKENI. The CDR3 bases are TGTGCCAGCTCACCACAAAAGGGAGCCTACGAGCAGTACTTC. This translates into CASSPQKGAYEQYF.

V and J are TRBV10-1 and TRBJ2-7; 9 bases are a match to TRBD1. Germline assignment: CDR1 WNHNN and CDR2 SYGVQD (reference sequence). There are 14 residues in the CDR3. The J segment lost 7 bases and the V segment lost 6 bases, leaving 10 bases of the junction unmatched. CDR3 residues: CASSLMRQGGEQYF. Here the CDR3 DNA reads TGCGCCAGCAGCCTTATGAGACAGGGGGGGGAGCAGTACTTC.